The rows below give T cell receptor beta chains drawn from one sample of a study of blood T cell repertoires in COVID-19. Using immunoSEQ multiplex PCR, the repertoire was profiled, and TCRdb retains in-frame clones only, with some absent. The sample records fewer than 350,000 clones, 65% to 90% being singletons. Sequences were obtained from peripheral blood. All receptors come from a human donor in a cohort sampled during active COVID-19. Both conserved end residues are part of each CDR3. The D gene is left open where the match is weak. Clone sizes are given selectively: once, few, many, or a class where the clone is expanded.

d_call,j_call,clone_size,v_call,cdr3_nt,cdr3_aa
NA,TRBJ2-7,NA,TRBV18,TGTGCCAGCTCACTAACTGAGGGGACACCGAGCTCCTACGAGCAGTACTTC,CASSLTEGTPSSYEQYF
NA,TRBJ2-3,NA,TRBV5-1,TGCGCCAGCAGCTTTCATTACCCGGACACGACCACAGATACGCAGTATTTT,CASSFHYPDTTTDTQYF
NA,TRBJ1-5,many,TRBV19,TGTGCCAGTAGTATACCCCAGGGAAATCAGCCCCAGCATTTT,CASSIPQGNQPQHF
NA,TRBJ1-5,NA,TRBV7-2,TGTGCCAGCAGCCCTCAGTGGGGCTATCAGCCCCAGCATTTT,CASSPQWGYQPQHF
NA,TRBJ1-2,few,TRBV3-1/TRBV3-2,TGTGCCAGCAGCCGGGAGACGGAGTATGGCTACACCTTC,CASSRETEYGYTF
NA,TRBJ1-1,NA,TRBV15,TGTGCCACCAGCCAGGGCAGACTGAACACTGAAGCTTTCTTT,CATSQGRLNTEAFF
NA,TRBJ2-7,few,TRBV19,TGTGCCAGTAGTGTCCCGAGAAGGGGAGGTTACGAGCAGTACTTC,CASSVPRRGGYEQYF
TRBD1,TRBJ1-5,NA,TRBV30,TGTGCCTGGAGTGTACGACAGGGTCTACAGCCCCAGCATTTT,CAWSVRQGLQPQHF
NA,TRBJ1-2,NA,TRBV5-8,TGTGCCAGCAGCTTGAACAGGGCTAGCGGCTACACCTTC,CASSLNRASGYTF
NA,TRBJ1-5,NA,TRBV15,TGTGCCACCAGCAGAGAAGTTTTGGGGGGAAATCAGCCCCAGCATTTT,CATSREVLGGNQPQHF